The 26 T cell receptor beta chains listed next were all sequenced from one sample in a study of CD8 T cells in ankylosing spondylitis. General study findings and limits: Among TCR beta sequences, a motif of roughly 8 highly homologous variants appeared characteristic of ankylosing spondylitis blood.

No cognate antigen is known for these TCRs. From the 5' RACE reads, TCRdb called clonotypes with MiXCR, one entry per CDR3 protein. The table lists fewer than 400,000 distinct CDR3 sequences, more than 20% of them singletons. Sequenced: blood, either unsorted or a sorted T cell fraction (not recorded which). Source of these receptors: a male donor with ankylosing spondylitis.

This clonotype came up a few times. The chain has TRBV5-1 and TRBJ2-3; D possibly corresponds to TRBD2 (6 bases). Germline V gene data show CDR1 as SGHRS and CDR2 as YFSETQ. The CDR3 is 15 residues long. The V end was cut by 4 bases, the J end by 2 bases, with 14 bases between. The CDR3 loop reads CASSLGTFYTDTQYF. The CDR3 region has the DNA TGCGCCAGCAGCCTCGGGACTTTTTACACAGATACGCAGTATTTT.

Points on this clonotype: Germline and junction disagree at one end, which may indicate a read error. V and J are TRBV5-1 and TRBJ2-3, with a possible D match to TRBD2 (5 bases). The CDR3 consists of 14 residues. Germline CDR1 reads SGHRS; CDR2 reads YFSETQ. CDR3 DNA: TGCGCCAGTAGCTCCGCGCGGGTCCCAGATACGCAGTATTTT. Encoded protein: CASSSARVPDTQYF.

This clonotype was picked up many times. The CDR3 loop is CASSLRPNRNIQYF. In DNA, the CDR3 is TGCGCCAGCAGCCTTAGGCCAAATCGAAACATTCAGTACTTC. The chain uses TRBV5-1 and TRBJ2-4; D not certain. Germline CDR1 and CDR2: SGHRS and YFSETQ. V lost 4 bases, J lost 6 bases, and 14 bases lay in between. This CDR3 comprises 14 residues.

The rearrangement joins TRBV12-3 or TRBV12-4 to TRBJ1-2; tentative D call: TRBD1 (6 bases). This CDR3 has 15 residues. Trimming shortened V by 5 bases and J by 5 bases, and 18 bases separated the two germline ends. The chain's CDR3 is CASSPPGTRWYGYTF. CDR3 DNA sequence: TGTGCCAGCAGTCCTCCCGGGACAAGATGGTATGGCTACACCTTC.

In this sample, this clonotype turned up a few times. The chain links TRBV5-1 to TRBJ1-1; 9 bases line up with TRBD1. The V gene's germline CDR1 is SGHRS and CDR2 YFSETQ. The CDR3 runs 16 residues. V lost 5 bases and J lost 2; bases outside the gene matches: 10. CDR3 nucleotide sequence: TGCGCCAGCAGAGATACAGGGGGCGGCCCAAACACTGAAGCTTTCTTT. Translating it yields CASRDTGGGPNTEAFF.

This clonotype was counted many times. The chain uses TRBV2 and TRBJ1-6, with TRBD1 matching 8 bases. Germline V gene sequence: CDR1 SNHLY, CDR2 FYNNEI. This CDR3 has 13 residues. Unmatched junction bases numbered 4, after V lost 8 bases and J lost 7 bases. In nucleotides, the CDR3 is TGTGCCAGCGGGGGACAGGCGAATTCACCCCTCCACTTT. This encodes CASGGQANSPLHF.

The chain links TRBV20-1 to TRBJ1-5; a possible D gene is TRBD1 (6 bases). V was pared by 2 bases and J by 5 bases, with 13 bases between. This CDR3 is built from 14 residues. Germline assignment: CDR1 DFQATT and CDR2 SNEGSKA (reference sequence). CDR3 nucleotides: TGCAGTGCTAGAATAGGACAGAAGGATCAGCCCCAGCATTTT. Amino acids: CSARIGQKDQPQHF.

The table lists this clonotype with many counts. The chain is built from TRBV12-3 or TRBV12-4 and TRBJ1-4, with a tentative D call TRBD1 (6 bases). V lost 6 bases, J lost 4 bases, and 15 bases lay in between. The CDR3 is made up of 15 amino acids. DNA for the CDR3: TGTGCCAGCAGCGGACGGACAGCTTATAATGAAAAACTGTTTTTT. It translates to CASSGRTAYNEKLFF.

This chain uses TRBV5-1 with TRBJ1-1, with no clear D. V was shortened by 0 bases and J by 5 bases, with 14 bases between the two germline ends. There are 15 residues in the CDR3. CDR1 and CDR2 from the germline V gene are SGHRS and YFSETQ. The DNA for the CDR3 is TGCGCCAGCAGCTTGGGGCAGACTAGACAAACTGAAGCTTTCTTT. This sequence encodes CASSLGQTRQTEAFF.

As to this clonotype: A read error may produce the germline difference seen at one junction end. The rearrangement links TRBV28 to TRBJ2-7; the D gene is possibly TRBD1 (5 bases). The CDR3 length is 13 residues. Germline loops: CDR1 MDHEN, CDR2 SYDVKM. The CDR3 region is CASSPSSPGQRHF. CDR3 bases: TGTGCCAGCAGCCCTTCTTCTCCCGGACAACGGCACTTC. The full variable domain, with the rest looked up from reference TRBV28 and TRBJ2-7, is DVKVTQSSRYLVKRTGEKVFLECVQDMDHENMFWYRQDPGLGLRLIYFSYDVKMKEKGDIPEGYSVSREKKERFSLILESASTNQTSMYLCASSPSSPGQRHFGPGTRLTVT.

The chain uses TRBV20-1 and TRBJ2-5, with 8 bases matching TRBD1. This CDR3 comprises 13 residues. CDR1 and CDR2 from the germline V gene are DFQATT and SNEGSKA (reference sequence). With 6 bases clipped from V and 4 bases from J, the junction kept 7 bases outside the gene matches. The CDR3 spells CSAQRTGRETQYF. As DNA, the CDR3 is TGCAGTGCGCAACGGACAGGGAGAGAGACCCAGTACTTC.

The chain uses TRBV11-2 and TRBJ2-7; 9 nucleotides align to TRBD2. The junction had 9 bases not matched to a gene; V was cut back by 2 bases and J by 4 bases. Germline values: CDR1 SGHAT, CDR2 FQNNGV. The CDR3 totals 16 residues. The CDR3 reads CASSLRREGRIYEQYF. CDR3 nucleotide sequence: TGTGCCAGCAGCTTAAGGCGGGAGGGCAGAATTTACGAGCAGTACTTC.

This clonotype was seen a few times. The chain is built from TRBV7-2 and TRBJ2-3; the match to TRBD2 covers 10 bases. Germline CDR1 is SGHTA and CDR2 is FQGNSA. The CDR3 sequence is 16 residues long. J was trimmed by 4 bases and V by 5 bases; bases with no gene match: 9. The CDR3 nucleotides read TGTGCCAGCAGCCCCCGGGCTAGCGGGAGATCAGATACGCAGTATTTT. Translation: CASSPRASGRSDTQYF.

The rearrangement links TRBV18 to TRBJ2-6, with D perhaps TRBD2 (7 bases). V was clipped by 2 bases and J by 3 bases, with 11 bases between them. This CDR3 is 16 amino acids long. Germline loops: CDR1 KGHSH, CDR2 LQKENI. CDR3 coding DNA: TGTGCCAGCTCACCATCGGGGGGCTATGGGGCCAACGTCCTGACTTTC. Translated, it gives CASSPSGGYGANVLTF.

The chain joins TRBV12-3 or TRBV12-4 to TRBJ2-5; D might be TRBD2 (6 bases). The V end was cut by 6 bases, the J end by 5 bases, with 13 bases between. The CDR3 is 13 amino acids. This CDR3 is CASSLRLVETQYF. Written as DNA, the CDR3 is TGTGCCAGCAGCCTGAGACTAGTCGAGACCCAGTACTTC.

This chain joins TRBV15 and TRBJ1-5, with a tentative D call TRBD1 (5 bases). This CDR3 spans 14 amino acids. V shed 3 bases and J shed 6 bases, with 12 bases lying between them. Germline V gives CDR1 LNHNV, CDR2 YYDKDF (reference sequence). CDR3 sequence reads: CATSSQGLGQPQHF. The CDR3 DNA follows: TGTGCCACCAGCAGTCAGGGCCTCGGTCAGCCCCAGCATTTT.

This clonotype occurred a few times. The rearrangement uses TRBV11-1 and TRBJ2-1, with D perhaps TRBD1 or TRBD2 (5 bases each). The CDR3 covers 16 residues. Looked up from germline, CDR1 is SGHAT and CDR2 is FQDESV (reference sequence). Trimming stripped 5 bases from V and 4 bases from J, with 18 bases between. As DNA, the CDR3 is TGTGCCAGCAGCCCAAATCCGGGACCTCCATACAATGAGCAGTTCTTC. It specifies CASSPNPGPPYNEQFF.

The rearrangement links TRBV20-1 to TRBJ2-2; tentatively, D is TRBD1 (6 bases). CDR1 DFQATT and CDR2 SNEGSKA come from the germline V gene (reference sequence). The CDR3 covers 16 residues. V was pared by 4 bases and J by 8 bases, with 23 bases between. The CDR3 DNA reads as TGCAGTGCTAATAACCCCGGGCTAGGGGGAGTAGGGGAGCTGTTTTTT. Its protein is CSANNPGLGGVGELFF.

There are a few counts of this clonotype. CDR3 sequence: CASSLASQNTEAFF. CDR3 coding DNA: TGTGCCAGCAGCTTGGCCAGTCAGAACACTGAAGCTTTCTTT. The chain couples TRBV7-6 to TRBJ1-1; D not certain. The V gene lost 3 bases and the J gene lost 1 base, with 9 bases spanning the gap. The CDR3 is made up of 14 amino acids. Germline loops: CDR1 SGHVS, CDR2 FNYEAQ.

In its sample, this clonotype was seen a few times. The DNA for the CDR3 is TGCGCCAGCAGACGGGAGGGGAGGGATACTGAAGCTTTCTTT. Its protein is CASRREGRDTEAFF. V is TRBV5-1 and J is TRBJ1-1; weak D call: TRBD1 (5 bases). Trimming removed 5 bases from V and 5 bases from J, with 16 bases in between. CDR1 is SGHRS, CDR2 YFSETQ, per germline. This CDR3 is built from 14 residues.

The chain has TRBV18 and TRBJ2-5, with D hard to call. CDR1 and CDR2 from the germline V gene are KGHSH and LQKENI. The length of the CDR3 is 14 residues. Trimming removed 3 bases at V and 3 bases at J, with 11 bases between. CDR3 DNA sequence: TGTGCCAGCTCACCTGGGCACGTGGAAGAGACCCAGTACTTC. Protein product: CASSPGHVEETQYF.

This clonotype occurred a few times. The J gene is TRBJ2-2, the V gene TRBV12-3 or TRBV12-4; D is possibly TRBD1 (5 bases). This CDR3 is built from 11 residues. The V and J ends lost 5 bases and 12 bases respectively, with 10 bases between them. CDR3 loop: CASSPLGQLFF. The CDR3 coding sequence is TGTGCCAGCAGTCCCCTGGGGCAGCTGTTTTTT.

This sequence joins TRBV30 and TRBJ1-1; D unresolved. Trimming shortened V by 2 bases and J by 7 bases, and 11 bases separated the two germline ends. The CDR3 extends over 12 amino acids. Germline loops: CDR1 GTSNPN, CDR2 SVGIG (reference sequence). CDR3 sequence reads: CAWSNGYGEAFF. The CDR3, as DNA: TGTGCCTGGAGTAACGGATACGGTGAAGCTTTCTTT.

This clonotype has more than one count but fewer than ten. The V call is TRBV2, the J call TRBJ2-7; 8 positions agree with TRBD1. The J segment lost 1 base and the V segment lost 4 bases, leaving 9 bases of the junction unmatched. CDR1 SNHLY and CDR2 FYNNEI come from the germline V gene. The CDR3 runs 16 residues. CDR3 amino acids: CASSGDRGRISYEQYF. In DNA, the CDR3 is TGTGCCAGCAGTGGAGACAGGGGCAGAATTTCCTACGAGCAGTACTTC.

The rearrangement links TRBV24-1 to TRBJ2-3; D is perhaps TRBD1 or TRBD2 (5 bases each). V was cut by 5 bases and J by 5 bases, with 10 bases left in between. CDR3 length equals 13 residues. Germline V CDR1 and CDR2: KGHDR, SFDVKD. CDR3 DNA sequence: TGTGCCACCAGTGGAGGGGCGGAAGATACGCAGTATTTT. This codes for CATSGGAEDTQYF.

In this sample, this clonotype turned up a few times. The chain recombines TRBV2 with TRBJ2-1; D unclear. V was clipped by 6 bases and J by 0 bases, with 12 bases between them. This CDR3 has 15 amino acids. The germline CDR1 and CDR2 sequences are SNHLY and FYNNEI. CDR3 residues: CASRGGVGSYNEQFF. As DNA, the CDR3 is TGTGCCAGCAGAGGCGGCGTGGGCTCCTACAATGAGCAGTTCTTC.